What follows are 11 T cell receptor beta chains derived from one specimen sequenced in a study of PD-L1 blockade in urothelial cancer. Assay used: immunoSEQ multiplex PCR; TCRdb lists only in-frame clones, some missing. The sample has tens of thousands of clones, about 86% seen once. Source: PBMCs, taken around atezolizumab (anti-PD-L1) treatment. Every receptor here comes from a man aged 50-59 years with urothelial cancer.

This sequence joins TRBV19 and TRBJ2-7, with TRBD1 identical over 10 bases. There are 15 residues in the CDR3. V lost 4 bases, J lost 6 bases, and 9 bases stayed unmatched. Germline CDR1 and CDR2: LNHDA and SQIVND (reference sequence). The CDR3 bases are TGTGCCAGTAGTACCGTCCCGGGACAGGGGATCGAGCAGTACTTC. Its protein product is CASSTVPGQGIEQYF. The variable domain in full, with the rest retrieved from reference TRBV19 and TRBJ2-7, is DGGITQSPKYLFRKEGQNVTLSCEQNLNHDAMYWYRQDPGQGLRLIYYSQIVNDFQKGDIAEGYSVSREKKESFPLTVTSAQKNPTAFYLCASSTVPGQGIEQYFGPGTRLTVT.

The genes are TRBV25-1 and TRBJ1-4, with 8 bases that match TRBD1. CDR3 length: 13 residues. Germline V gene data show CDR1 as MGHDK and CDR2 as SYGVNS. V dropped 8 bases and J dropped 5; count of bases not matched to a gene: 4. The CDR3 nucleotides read TGTGCCAGCGGGGGACAGGAAAATGAAAAACTGTTTTTT. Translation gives CASGGQENEKLFF.

CDR3 in amino acids: CASSGQDSYNSPLHF. CDR3 in DNA: TGTGCCAGCTCAGGACAGGACAGCTATAATTCACCCCTCCACTTT. The chain couples TRBV18 to TRBJ1-6; 7 bases are shared with TRBD1. Unmatched junction bases numbered 4, after V lost 5 bases and J lost 3 bases. Germline CDR1 KGHSH, CDR2 LQKENI. CDR3 length: 15 amino acids.

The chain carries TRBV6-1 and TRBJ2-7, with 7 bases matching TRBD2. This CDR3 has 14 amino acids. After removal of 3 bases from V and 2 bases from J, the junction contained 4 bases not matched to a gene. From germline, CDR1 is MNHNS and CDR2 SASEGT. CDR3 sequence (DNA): TGTGCCAGCAGTGATCGAGGACTAGCCTACGAGCAGTACTTC. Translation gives CASSDRGLAYEQYF.

CDR3 loop: CAWSGASEQFF. The CDR3 bases are TGTGCCTGGAGTGGCGCGAGCGAGCAGTTCTTC. The chain carries TRBV30 and TRBJ2-1; no clear D. V was shortened by 1 base and J by 10 bases, with 8 bases between the two germline ends. Germline V gene data show CDR1 as GTSNPN and CDR2 as SVGIG (reference sequence). This CDR3 region has 11 residues. Full variable domain (outside the CDR3, taken from reference TRBV30 and TRBJ2-1): SQTIHQWPATLVQPVGSPLSLECTVEGTSNPNLYWYRQAAGRGLQLLFYSVGIGQISSEVPQNLSASRPQDRQFILSSKKLLLSDSGFYLCAWSGASEQFFGPGTRLTVL.

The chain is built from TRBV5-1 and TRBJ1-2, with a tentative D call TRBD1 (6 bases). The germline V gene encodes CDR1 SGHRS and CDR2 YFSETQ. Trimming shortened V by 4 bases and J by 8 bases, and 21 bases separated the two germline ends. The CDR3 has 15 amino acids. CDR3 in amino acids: CASSPPEVSGAGYTF. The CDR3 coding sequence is TGCGCCAGCAGCCCCCCTGAAGTGTCAGGGGCCGGCTACACCTTC.

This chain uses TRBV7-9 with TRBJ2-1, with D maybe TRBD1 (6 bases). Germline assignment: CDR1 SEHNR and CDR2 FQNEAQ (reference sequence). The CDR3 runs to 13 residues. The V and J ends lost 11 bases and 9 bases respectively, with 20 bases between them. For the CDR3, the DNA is TGTGCCCCTCATCCCGGGACAATGGCTGAGCAGTTCTTC. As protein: CAPHPGTMAEQFF.

The CDR3 nucleotides read TGTGCCAGCAGCGTCGGACAAGACCCTAACTATGGCTACACCTTC. Translating gives CASSVGQDPNYGYTF. The rearrangement joins TRBV9 to TRBJ1-2; possibly TRBD1 for D (5 bases). Germline lookup yields CDR1 SGDLS and CDR2 YYNGEE. The CDR3 extends over 15 amino acids. V was pared by 2 bases and J by 0 bases, with 11 bases between.

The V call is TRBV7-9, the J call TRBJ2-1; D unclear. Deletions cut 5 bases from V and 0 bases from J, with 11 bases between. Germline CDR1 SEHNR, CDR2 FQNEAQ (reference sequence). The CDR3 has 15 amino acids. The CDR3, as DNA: TGTGCCAGCAGCCCCGTTTTGAGCTCCTACAATGAGCAGTTCTTC. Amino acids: CASSPVLSSYNEQFF.

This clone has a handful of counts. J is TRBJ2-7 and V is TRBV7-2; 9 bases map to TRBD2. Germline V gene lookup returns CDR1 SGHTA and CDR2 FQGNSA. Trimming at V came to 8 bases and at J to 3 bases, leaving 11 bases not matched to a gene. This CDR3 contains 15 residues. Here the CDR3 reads CASGFALAGSYEQYF. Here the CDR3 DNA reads TGTGCCAGCGGGTTTGCGCTAGCGGGAAGCTACGAGCAGTACTTC.

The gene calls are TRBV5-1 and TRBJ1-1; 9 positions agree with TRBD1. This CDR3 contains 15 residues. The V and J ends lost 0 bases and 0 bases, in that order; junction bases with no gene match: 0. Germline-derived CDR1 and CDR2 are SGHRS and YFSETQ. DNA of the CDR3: TGCGCCAGCAGCTTGGGGACAGGGGTGAACACTGAAGCTTTCTTT. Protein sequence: CASSLGTGVNTEAFF.